The TCR beta chain under discussion was sequenced for a study of long-term antiretroviral therapy in people with HIV. The germline V gene encodes CDR1 SGHVS and CDR2 FNYEAQ. The CDR3 has 16 amino acids. The V end lost 1 base, the J end lost 1 base, and 13 bases lay between the germline ends. The assay used was immunoSEQ (version v3.0), run at survey level. Produced via immunoSEQ multiplex PCR; TCRdb's table is partial and in-frame only. The sample holds over 15,000 clones, less than 85% seen once. This receptor was identified in a man younger than 30 with HIV. The material sequenced was unsorted PBMCs, taken 0.9 years after starting antiretroviral therapy. The V call is TRBV7-6, the J call TRBJ1-1; D is uncertain. CDR3 DNA: TGTGCCAGCAGCTTAGGGGGTTTGGGGTCGAACACTGAAGCTTTCTTT. It encodes CASSLGGLGSNTEAFF. The full variable domain, its missing parts supplied by reference TRBV7-6 and TRBJ1-1, is GAGVSQSPRYKVTKRGQDVALRCDPISGHVSLYWYRQALGQGPEFLTYFNYEAQQDKSGLPNDRFSAERPEGSISTLTIQRTEQRDSAMYRCASSLGGLGSNTEAFFGQGTRLTVV.